This TCR beta chain was recovered during a study of cytomegalovirus exposure and HLA in healthy donors. On the study more broadly: As an earlier analysis found, 150 million to 200 million T cells yielded around 110 million unique TCR beta sequences. Overall study findings and caveats: Exclusion applied to some V segments, including TRBV6-2 and TRBV6-3, as they were indistinguishable. Reportedly, HLA-A and HLA-B alleles of most subjects were accurately predicted from TCR beta. In a later analysis, common viral pathogens appeared linked to several of the most significant clusters.

V was trimmed by 6 bases and J by 0 bases, leaving 21 bases between them. From germline, CDR1 is MNHEY and CDR2 SMNVEV (reference sequence). The CDR3 loop spans 19 amino acids. Amplification used 60 Vbeta primers and 13 Jbeta primers. The method was immunoSEQ multiplex PCR; TCRdb's version includes in-frame clones alone and lacks a portion of them. The table has some 150,000 clones, roughly 79% seen once; the top ten hold roughly 5%. On this clone itself: What it binds is not known.

The clonotype originates from a woman between 18 and 30 years old in good health and CMV-seropositive. The chain employs TRBV27 and TRBJ2-6; D is perhaps TRBD2 (5 bases). Sequencing used PBMCs. CDR3 coding DNA: TGTGCCAGCAGAATGACACCCGGGATAAGCGACTCTGGGGCCAACGTCCTGACTTTC. Its protein product is CASRMTPGISDSGANVLTF.